This T cell receptor (beta chain) derives from a study of CD8 T cells in ankylosing spondylitis. Study-wide results and caveats: Past studies reported some motif variants in reactive arthritis synovial fluid and blood. What seemed typical of ankylosing spondylitis blood was a TCR beta motif built from several highly homologous variants.

This CDR3 comprises 16 residues. V shed 2 bases and J shed 3 bases, with 17 bases lying between them. Germline CDR1 and CDR2: SEHNR and FQNEAQ (reference sequence). TCRdb processed the 5' RACE reads anew with MiXCR; each CDR3 protein has one entry. The sample consists of fewer than 550,000 distinct CDR3 sequences, roughly 5% of them appearing once. As regards this clonotype: Its matching antigen is unknown.

J is TRBJ2-7 and V is TRBV7-9; D assignment may be TRBD1 or TRBD2 (6 bases each). The receptor was derived from a male donor with ankylosing spondylitis. The specimen sequenced was blood, either unsorted or a sorted T cell fraction (not recorded which). CDR3 loop: CASSLSDGGGFYEQYF. DNA of the CDR3: TGTGCCAGCAGCTTAAGCGACGGAGGGGGATTCTACGAGCAGTACTTC.